The 14 T cell receptor beta chains below all came from one sample that was sequenced in a study of cytomegalovirus exposure and HLA in healthy donors. The repertoire was sequenced with immunoSEQ multiplex PCR; TCRdb's copy has only in-frame clones and lacks some. The table has 150,000 to 200,000 clones, approximately 80% seen once. Sequenced material: PBMCs. The receptors shown here come from a man younger than 40 in good health and CMV-seropositive.

The chain has TRBV6-6 and TRBJ2-7, with D unclear. CDR1 and CDR2 (germline): MNHNY, SVGAGI (reference sequence). The CDR3 is 14 residues long. V was clipped by 2 bases and J by 0 bases, with 8 bases between them. CDR3 region: CASSYGQNSYEQYF. The CDR3, as DNA: TGTGCCAGCAGTTACGGCCAGAACTCCTACGAGCAGTACTTC.

The chain uses TRBV6-1 and TRBJ2-3; 8 bases agree with TRBD2. Germline CDR1 MNHNS, CDR2 SASEGT. This CDR3 is 17 amino acids long. V lost 2 bases, J lost 2 bases, and 9 bases stayed unmatched. CDR3 DNA sequence: TGTGCCAGCAGTGAACTCCGTGGTAGCGGGGACACAGATACGCAGTATTTT. Translation: CASSELRGSGDTDTQYF.

In regard to this clone: This same CDR3 is encoded by further DNA sequences in the sample. CDR3 amino acids: CASSLRGGAYEQYF. In DNA form, the CDR3 reads TGTGCCAGCAGCCTTAGAGGGGGCGCCTACGAGCAGTACTTC. The chain links TRBV5-8 to TRBJ2-7, with 7 bases identical to TRBD1. CDR3 length: 14 amino acids. Germline lookup yields CDR1 SGHTS and CDR2 YDEGEE. The J segment lost 2 bases and the V segment lost 4 bases, leaving 6 bases of the junction unmatched.

The table lists this clone with a count of one. The chain couples TRBV7-9 to TRBJ2-5; TRBD2 is a possible D gene (6 bases). V was cut by 11 bases and J by 9 bases, with 19 bases left in between. CDR3 length equals 12 residues. Germline V gene lookup returns CDR1 SEHNR and CDR2 FQNEAQ (reference sequence). The CDR3 DNA reads TGTGCCCCTGCAGGGCCGGGCGGGGCCCAGTACTTC. It yields the protein CAPAGPGGAQYF.

This clone was seen a few times. The V call is TRBV7-9, the J call TRBJ2-7, with unresolved D. The CDR3 loop spans 14 amino acids. Trimming pared 5 bases from V and 1 base from J, leaving 12 bases between. Germline V gene lookup returns CDR1 SEHNR and CDR2 FQNEAQ (reference sequence). The CDR3 sequence: CASSTVDNSYEQYF. CDR3 sequence (DNA): TGTGCCAGCAGCACCGTCGACAATTCCTACGAGCAGTACTTC.

The chain has TRBV27 and TRBJ1-4; 9 nucleotides align to TRBD1. Germline CDR1 is MNHEY and CDR2 is SMNVEV (reference sequence). The V gene end was trimmed by 0 bases and the J gene end by 7 bases; junction bases not matched to a gene: 6. The CDR3 sequence is 16 residues long. This CDR3 is CASSLSAGTGSEKLFF. In DNA form, the CDR3 reads TGTGCCAGCAGTTTATCCGCCGGGACAGGGAGTGAAAAACTGTTTTTT.

This clone was found once. The chain links TRBV4-2 to TRBJ2-5, with D maybe TRBD2 (5 bases). Trimming pared 4 bases from V and 3 bases from J, leaving 15 bases between. From germline, CDR1 is LGHNA and CDR2 YNFKEQ. This CDR3 is built from 15 residues. In nucleotides, the CDR3 is TGTGCCAGCAGCCTCTGGCGGGTAAAGGAAGAGACCCAGTACTTC. It translates to CASSLWRVKEETQYF.

V gene TRBV29-1 combines with J gene TRBJ2-2; TRBD2 is a possible D gene (5 bases). Germline-derived CDR1 and CDR2 are SQVTM and ANQGSEA. There are 14 residues in the CDR3. With 4 bases removed from V and 4 bases from J, the gap between germline ends came to 13 bases. In DNA, the CDR3 is TGCAGCGTTGGGCGAGGAGGCGGCACCGGGGAGCTGTTTTTT. It yields the protein CSVGRGGGTGELFF.

Points on this clone: A junction boundary mismatches the germline segment, possibly from a read error. J is TRBJ2-2 and V is TRBV7-7; 7 bases agree with TRBD1. Germline lookup yields CDR1 SSHAT and CDR2 FNYEAQ (reference sequence). The CDR3 loop spans 14 amino acids. CDR3 region: CASRRDRHTGELFF. The CDR3 region has the DNA TGTGCTAGCAGAAGGGACAGACACACCGGGGAGCTGTTTTTT.

CDR3: CASSLARDRGSYTF. In DNA, the CDR3 is TGTGCCAGCAGCTTAGCGCGGGACAGGGGTAGCTACACCTTC. This chain joins TRBV7-2 and TRBJ1-2; TRBD1 aligns across 10 bases. CDR1 is SGHTA and CDR2 is FQGNSA in the germline V gene. Trimming at V came to 0 bases and at J to 9 bases, leaving 4 bases not matched to a gene. This CDR3 contains 14 residues.

CDR3 protein: CASRGTSGDTQYF. The CDR3 coding sequence is TGTGCCAGCAGGGGGACTAGCGGAGATACGCAGTATTTT. The chain has TRBV27 and TRBJ2-3; TRBD2 matches 11 bases. CDR1 and CDR2 from the germline V gene are MNHEY and SMNVEV (reference sequence). CDR3 length equals 13 residues. V was pared by 6 bases and J by 5 bases, with 1 base of the junction left unmatched.

The V and J genes are TRBV7-9 and TRBJ1-2; D is undetermined. Deletions cut 5 bases from V and 5 bases from J, with 12 bases between. Germline CDR1 is SEHNR and CDR2 is FQNEAQ (reference sequence). The CDR3 extends over 13 amino acids. The CDR3 loop reads CASSADAGYGYTF. Written as DNA, the CDR3 is TGTGCCAGCAGCGCGGACGCGGGTTATGGCTACACCTTC.

The chain uses TRBV29-1 and TRBJ1-2, with a tentative D call TRBD1 (5 bases). The CDR3 is 13 residues long. V dropped 6 bases and J dropped 5 bases, with 16 bases sitting between them. CDR1 is SQVTM and CDR2 is ANQGSEA in the germline V gene. CDR3 residues: CSVVSLDRYGYTF. As DNA, the CDR3 is TGCAGCGTCGTATCCTTAGACAGATATGGCTACACCTTC.

The J gene is TRBJ2-5, the V gene TRBV1; the table's TRBD2 call for D was not verified on the DNA. TRBV1 is listed as a pseudogene. The CDR3 extends over 17 amino acids. The CDR3 region has the DNA TGCACCAGCAGCCAACACATAGCGGCGGGCGGACAAGAGACCCAGTACTTC. This codes for CTSSQHIAAGGQETQYF.